These 4 T cell receptor beta chains originate from one sample sequenced in a study of PD-L1 blockade in urothelial cancer. The method was immunoSEQ multiplex PCR; TCRdb's version includes in-frame clones alone and lacks a portion of them. Of tens of thousands of clones in the sample, around 87% were seen once. Time point defined: pretreatment peripheral blood. Sequencing was performed on PBMCs, taken around atezolizumab (anti-PD-L1) treatment. These receptors originate from a man in his 60s with urothelial cancer.

The V gene is TRBV29-1, the J gene TRBJ2-7; 10 bases are a match to TRBD1. Germline trimming cut 4 bases from V and 0 bases from J; bases unmatched to any gene: 3. The CDR3 sequence is 14 residues long. The germline CDR1 and CDR2 sequences are SQVTM and ANQGSEA. CDR3 sequence reads: CSVAGQGISYEQYF. The CDR3 bases are TGCAGCGTTGCGGGACAGGGGATCTCCTACGAGCAGTACTTC.

This chain uses TRBV19 with TRBJ2-1, with D tentatively TRBD1 (6 bases). The V and J ends lost 8 bases and 0 bases respectively, with 8 bases between them. Looked up from germline, CDR1 is LNHDA and CDR2 is SQIVND (reference sequence). The CDR3 has 13 residues. DNA of the CDR3: TGTGCCAGTCAACAGGGCTCCTACAATGAGCAGTTCTTC. Amino acid sequence: CASQQGSYNEQFF.

The rearrangement links TRBV19 to TRBJ2-1, with 9 nucleotides matching TRBD2. The CDR3 covers 17 residues. The ends lost 3 bases at V and 8 bases at J; junction bases unmatched: 14. The V gene's germline CDR1 is LNHDA and CDR2 SQIVND (reference sequence). CDR3 coding DNA: TGTGCCAGTAGTATCATAGGGGCGGGGGGGCGAAGGGATGAGCAGTTCTTC. Its protein product is CASSIIGAGGRRDEQFF.

The chain is built from TRBV7-2 and TRBJ1-1; TRBD1 matches 7 bases. The CDR3 is 14 amino acids. Germline CDR1 is SGHTA and CDR2 is FQGNSA. V shed 5 bases, J shed 5 bases, and the junction held 8 bases outside the gene matches. Here the CDR3 reads CASSVGGGYTEAFF. The CDR3 DNA reads TGTGCCAGCAGCGTAGGAGGGGGCTATACTGAAGCTTTCTTT.